This T cell receptor (beta chain) came from a study of cytomegalovirus exposure and HLA in healthy donors. Overall study context: An analysis done earlier identified 95 million to 140 million unique TCR beta sequences from approximately 170 million T cells. Broader study findings: Sequencing depth across donors, presence/absence analyses assumed, was roughly uniform. Among TCR beta chains, those listed as cytomegalovirus-associated numbered over 150.

Researchers ran the PCR with 60 Vbeta and 13 Jbeta primers. TCRdb keeps only in-frame clones here, not all; method: immunoSEQ multiplex PCR. The sample shows 100,000 to 150,000 clones, approximately 79% of them seen only once. Germline loops: CDR1 SNHLY, CDR2 FYNNEI. Trimming pared 7 bases from V and 6 bases from J, leaving 10 bases between. The CDR3 contains 12 residues. This clone was counted a few times. Its antigen is still unknown. The specimen was PBMCs. The chain employs TRBV2 and TRBJ2-4, with D unresolved. This sequence originates from a man aged 50 to 59 in good health and CMV-seropositive. The CDR3 sequence: CASTETVNIQYF. The CDR3 DNA reads as TGTGCCAGCACGGAGACGGTAAACATTCAGTACTTC. The full variable domain, in which reference TRBV2 and TRBJ2-4 provide the parts outside the CDR3, is EPEVTQTPSHQVTQMGQEVILRCVPISNHLYFYWYRQILGQKVEFLVSFYNNEISEKSEIFDDQFSVERPDGSNFTLKIRSTKLEDSAMYFCASTETVNIQYFGAGTRLSVL.